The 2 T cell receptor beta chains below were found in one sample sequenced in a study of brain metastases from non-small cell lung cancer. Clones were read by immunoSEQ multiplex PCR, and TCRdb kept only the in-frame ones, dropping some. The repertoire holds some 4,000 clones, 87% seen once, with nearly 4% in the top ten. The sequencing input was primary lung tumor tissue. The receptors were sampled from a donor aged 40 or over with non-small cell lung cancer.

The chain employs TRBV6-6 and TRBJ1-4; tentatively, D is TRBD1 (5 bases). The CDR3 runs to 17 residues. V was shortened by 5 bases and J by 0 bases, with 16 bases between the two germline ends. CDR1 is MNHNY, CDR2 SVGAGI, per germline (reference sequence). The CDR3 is CASSPPGDRSTNEKLFF. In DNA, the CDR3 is TGTGCCAGCAGTCCCCCGGGAGACAGATCAACTAATGAAAAACTGTTTTTT.

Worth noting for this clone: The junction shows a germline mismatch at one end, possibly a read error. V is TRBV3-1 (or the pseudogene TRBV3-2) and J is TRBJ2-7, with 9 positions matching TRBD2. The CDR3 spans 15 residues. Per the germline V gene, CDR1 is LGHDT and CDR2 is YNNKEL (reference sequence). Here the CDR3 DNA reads TGTACCAGCAGCCCCGCGGGGGGGCTCAACTACGAGCAGTACTTC. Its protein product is CTSSPAGGLNYEQYF.